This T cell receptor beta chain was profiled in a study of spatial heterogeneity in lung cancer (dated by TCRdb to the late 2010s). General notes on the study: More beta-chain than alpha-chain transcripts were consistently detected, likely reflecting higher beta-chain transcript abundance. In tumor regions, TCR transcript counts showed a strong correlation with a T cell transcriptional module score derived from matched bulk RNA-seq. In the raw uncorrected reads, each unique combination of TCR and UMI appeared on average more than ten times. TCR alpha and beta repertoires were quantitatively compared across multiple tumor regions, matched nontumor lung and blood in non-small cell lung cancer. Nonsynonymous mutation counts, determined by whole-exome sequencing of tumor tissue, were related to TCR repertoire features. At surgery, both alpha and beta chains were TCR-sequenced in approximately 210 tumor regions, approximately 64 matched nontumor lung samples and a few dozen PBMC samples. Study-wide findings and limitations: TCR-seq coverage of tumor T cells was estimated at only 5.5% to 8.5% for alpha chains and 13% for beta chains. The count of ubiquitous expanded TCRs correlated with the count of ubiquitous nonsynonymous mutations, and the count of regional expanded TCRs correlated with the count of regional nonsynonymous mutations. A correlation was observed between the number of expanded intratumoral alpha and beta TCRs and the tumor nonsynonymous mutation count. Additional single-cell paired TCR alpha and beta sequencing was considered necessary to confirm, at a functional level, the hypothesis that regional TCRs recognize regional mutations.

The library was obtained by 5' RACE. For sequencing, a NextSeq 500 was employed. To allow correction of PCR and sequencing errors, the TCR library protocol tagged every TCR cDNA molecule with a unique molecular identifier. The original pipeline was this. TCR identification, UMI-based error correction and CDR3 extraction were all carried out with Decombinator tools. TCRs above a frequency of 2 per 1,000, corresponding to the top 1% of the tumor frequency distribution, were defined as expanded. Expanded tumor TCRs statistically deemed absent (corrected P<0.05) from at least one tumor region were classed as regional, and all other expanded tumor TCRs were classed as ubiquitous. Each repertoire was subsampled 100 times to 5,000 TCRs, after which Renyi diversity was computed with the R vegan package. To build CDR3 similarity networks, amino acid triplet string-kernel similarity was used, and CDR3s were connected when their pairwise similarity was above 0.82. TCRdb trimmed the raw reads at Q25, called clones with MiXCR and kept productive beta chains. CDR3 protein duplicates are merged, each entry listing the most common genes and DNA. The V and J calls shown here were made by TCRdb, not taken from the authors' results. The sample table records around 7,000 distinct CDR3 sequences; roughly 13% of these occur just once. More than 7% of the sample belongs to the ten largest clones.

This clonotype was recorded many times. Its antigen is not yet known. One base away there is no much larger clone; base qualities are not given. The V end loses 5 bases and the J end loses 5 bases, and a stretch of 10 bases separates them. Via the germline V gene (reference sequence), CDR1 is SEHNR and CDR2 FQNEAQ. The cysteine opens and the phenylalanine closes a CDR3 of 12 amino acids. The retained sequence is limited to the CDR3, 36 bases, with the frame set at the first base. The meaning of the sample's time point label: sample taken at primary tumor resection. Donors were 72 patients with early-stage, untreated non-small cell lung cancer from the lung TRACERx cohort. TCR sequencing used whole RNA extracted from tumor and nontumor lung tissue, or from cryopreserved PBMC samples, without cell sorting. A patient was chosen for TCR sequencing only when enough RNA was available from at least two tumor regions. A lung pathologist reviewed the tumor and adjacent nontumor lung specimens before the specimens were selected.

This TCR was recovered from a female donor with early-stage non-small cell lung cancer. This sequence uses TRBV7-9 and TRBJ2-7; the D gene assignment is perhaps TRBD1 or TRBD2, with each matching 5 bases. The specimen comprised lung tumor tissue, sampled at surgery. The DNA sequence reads TGTGCCAGCAGCCCGCAGGGACACGAGCAGTACTTC. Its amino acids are CASSPQGHEQYF.